The 2 T cell receptor beta chains reported below all come from one sample, sequenced in a study of blood T cell repertoires in COVID-19. Clones were read by immunoSEQ multiplex PCR, and TCRdb kept only the in-frame ones, dropping some. The sample holds 150,000 or so clones, approximately 83% seen once. The specimen was peripheral blood. These receptors originate from a woman aged 55-70 years with COVID-19, enrolled during active disease.

The rearrangement joins TRBV11-1 to TRBJ1-1; D ambiguous. CDR3 length: 12 residues. CDR1 SGHAT and CDR2 FQDESV come from the germline V gene (reference sequence). V was shortened by 5 bases and J by 7 bases, with 11 bases between the two germline ends. The CDR3 region is CASSLWRDEAFF. CDR3 in DNA: TGTGCCAGCAGCCTCTGGAGGGATGAAGCTTTCTTT.

A single count supports this clone. The rearrangement joins TRBV27 to TRBJ1-1; D might be TRBD1 (5 bases). From germline, CDR1 is MNHEY and CDR2 SMNVEV (reference sequence). The CDR3 is 14 amino acids. Deletions cut 3 bases from V and 1 base from J, with 9 bases between. As DNA, the CDR3 is TGTGCCAGCAGTTTCGGGGGTGAGAACACTGAAGCTTTCTTT. Protein: CASSFGGENTEAFF.